A single TCR beta chain is shown here with its context. This clonotype was counted at least ten times. This receptor's antigen is unknown. Base quality data are lacking; no much larger clone is found one base away. Library preparation was by 5' RACE. Data came from an Illumina HiSeq 2500. A second PCR of roughly 7 to 12 cycles was performed with a sample-barcoded 5' primer and a J-beta primer mix. A template-switch 5' adaptor carrying 12 random nucleotides introduced a unique molecular identifier onto each TCR beta cDNA molecule. Each sample yielded at least 2.5 million CDR3-containing paired-end reads. The Mint cDNA synthesis kit, primed by a TRBC-specific oligonucleotide, was used to synthesize first-strand cDNA from all RNA. Following uracil-DNA glycosylase treatment, a first 18-cycle PCR with universal primers M1SS and BC2_uni_R was performed on all cDNA. The study's processing was this. For normalization, 1 million high-quality reads, each with a distinct molecular identifier, were randomly selected from each sample. Reads with shared molecular identifiers were discarded instead of being binned into consensus sequences. MiTCR, with a Q25 quality threshold and the strictest error-elimination algorithm, was used for CDR3 identification, clonotype clustering and error correction. Lower-bound total TCR beta diversity was estimated with a nonparametric unseen species model using Euler transformation. TCRdb cleaned the public reads at Q25 with fastp, built clones with MiXCR and kept in-frame beta chains. Entries are consolidated by CDR3 protein sequence, retaining the most common genes and DNA. These V and J calls are TCRdb output, not the study's own analysis. In this sample the table shows 500,000 to 600,000 distinct CDR3 sequences, 27% of which occur a single time. Around 20% of the sample comes from the top ten.

This specimen comes from a study of blood T cells in healthy people across ages (dated by TCRdb to 2013 to 2016). About the investigation overall: In model experiments, template switching captured about one uniquely barcoded TCR beta cDNA molecule for every two T cells. To avoid experimental bias, donors of different ages were randomly spread across the sequencing lanes. For two donors (one aged 18 to 29 and one aged 80 or older), the study analyzed two additional independent replicas of 1 million unique cDNA reads from the same blood draw. Age-related changes in TCR beta repertoire diversity were measured in the study by deep sequencing normalized with unique cDNA molecular identifiers. The donors were split into four age groups: young (average 16 years), middle-aged (more than 35), aged (more than 60) and long-lived (roughly 86). General conclusions and limits of the study: Observed TCR beta diversity per million T cells fell roughly linearly with age, and a significant reduction was already apparent by age around 36. Conclusive comparison of naive and antigen-experienced compartments was prevented by the profiling of bulk unsorted PBMCs. Estimates of total diversity from one million sequenced T cells were regarded as lower bounds and underestimates. Compared with the aged group, more naive CD4+ T cells, fewer expanded clones and increased TCR diversity were shown by the long-lived group, suggesting age selection. Donor CMV infection status was unknown, potentially confounding age-related changes in expanded clonotypes. The percentage of naive T cells measured by flow cytometry correlated strongly with observed TCR beta diversity.

The 40 or so donors, aged about 6 to 100 years, were systemically healthy Caucasian individuals from Russia. Each donor gave ten milliliters of peripheral blood, drawn into EDTA-treated Vacutainer tubes. PBMCs were isolated by Ficoll-Paque density-gradient centrifugation, with at least 6.5 million obtained per sample. Trizol reagent was used to extract total RNA from PBMCs, with at least 5.5 micrograms per sample. For every donor, an aliquot of PBMCs went through flow cytometry to measure the percentages of naive CD45RAhigh/CD27high T cells. V is reduced by 5 bases and J by 5 bases, leaving a spacing of 15 bases between them. Taken from cysteine to phenylalanine, the CDR3 has 14 residues. The DNA shown is the 42-base CDR3, in frame from base 1. CDR1 and CDR2 were assigned from the germline V gene as MNHNS and SASEGT.

The TCR was taken from an older woman in good health. The rearranged segments are TRBV6-1 and TRBJ2-5; the D segment cannot be called with confidence. Sequenced: blood. The nucleotides read TGTGCCAGCAGTCCGGACCCTAGTGAGGAGACCCAGTACTTC. Translated, this gives CASSPDPSEETQYF.